This is a list of T cell receptor beta chains from one sample in a study of technical replicates of blood from several donors. Clones were read by immunoSEQ multiplex PCR, and TCRdb kept only the in-frame ones, dropping some. This sample has over 75,000 clones, with under 97% found just once. Sequenced: T cells isolated from PBMCs. These receptors originate from a human donor in good health. Each CDR3 is given with its conserved first and last residue. The order of the fields is clone size, V gene, J gene, D gene, CDR3 DNA, CDR3 protein. The D gene is left open where the match is weak. Clone size is given for some rows only: seen once, a few or many times, or a class if the clone is expanded.

>NA|TRBV9|TRBJ1-1|NA
TGTGCCAGCAGCGCACATCCGTTGGCAGGGAACACTGAAGCTTTCTTT
CASSAHPLAGNTEAFF
>once|TRBV7-6|TRBJ2-7|TRBD1
TGTGCCAGCAGCCCGGGACAGGGTCAAGACGAGCAGTACTTC
CASSPGQGQDEQYF
>NA|TRBV28|TRBJ1-5|NA
TGTGCCAGCAGTTTACCGTTCGGTGGGGCGCAGCCCCAGCATTTT
CASSLPFGGAQPQHF
>NA|TRBV19|TRBJ2-1|TRBD2
TGTGCCAGTAGTCCCCCTCTTGGACTAGCGGGACAGAACAATGAGCAGTTCTTC
CASSPPLGLAGQNNEQFF
>few|TRBV6-1|TRBJ1-2|NA
TGTGCCAGCAGGATGGACTTTTATGGCTACACCTTC
CASRMDFYGYTF
>NA|TRBV6-1|TRBJ2-7|TRBD1
TGTGCCAGCAGCCGGGACAGAAGATACGAGCAGTACTTC
CASSRDRRYEQYF
>NA|TRBV2|TRBJ2-7|NA
TGTGCCAGCAGTGATTGGGTGGGAGAGTACTACGAGCAGTACTTC
CASSDWVGEYYEQYF
>NA|TRBV11-1|TRBJ2-2|NA
TGTGCCAGCAGTTCCGGTCGCCGGGGCACCGGGGAGCTGTTTTTT
CASSSGRRGTGELFF
>NA|TRBV6-5|TRBJ1-1|NA
TGTGCCAGCACAACGTTCCGCGACACTGAAGCTTTCTTT
CASTTFRDTEAFF
>NA|TRBV7-2|TRBJ2-2|TRBD2
TGTGCCAGCAGCCCGATAGGTAGCGGGAGAGGGAGCGTGCTGTTTTTT
CASSPIGSGRGSVLFF
>NA|TRBV7-3|TRBJ1-3|NA
TGTGCCAGCAGCCCGGCTCACAGCTCTGGAAACACCATATATTTT
CASSPAHSSGNTIYF
>NA|TRBV28|TRBJ1-1|TRBD1
TGTGCCAGCAGCCCTTATGCCTACAGGGGGAACACTGAAGCTTTCTTT
CASSPYAYRGNTEAFF
>NA|TRBV2|TRBJ2-5|NA
TGTGCCCTCAGGAGGAGGGAGTCGGAGACCCAGTACTTC
CALRRRESETQYF
>NA|TRBV28|TRBJ2-7|NA
TGTGCCAGCAGTTTGCAACAGTTCCTCGAGCAGTACTTC
CASSLQQFLEQYF
>NA|TRBV4-1|TRBJ2-7|NA
TGCGCCAGCAGCCAACAACTCCGCACGGGGAGCAGGGAGCAGTACTTC
CASSQQLRTGSREQYF
>NA|TRBV9|TRBJ2-3|NA
TGTGCCAGCAGCGTAACGGCAGATACGCAGTATTTT
CASSVTADTQYF
>NA|TRBV5-4|TRBJ1-3|NA
TGTGCCAGCAGCTTCAGGGGAAACACCATATATTTT
CASSFRGNTIYF
>NA|TRBV6-5|TRBJ1-1|NA
TGTGCCAGCAGCTTAACTACAGAAGCTTTCTTT
CASSLTTEAFF
>once|TRBV14|TRBJ1-5|TRBD1
TGTGCCAGCAGCCAAACACACCGACAGGGGAAGCGCAATCAGCCCCAGCATTTT
CASSQTHRQGKRNQPQHF
>NA|TRBV23-1|TRBJ2-3|TRBD1
TGCGCCAGCAGTCAGGTCGGGACAGGGGAATATACGCAGTATTTT
CASSQVGTGEYTQYF
>NA|TRBV19|TRBJ2-3|NA
TGTGCCAGTAGTATGTCGGGGTACACAGATACGCAGTATTTT
CASSMSGYTDTQYF
>NA|TRBV5-1|TRBJ2-2|TRBD2
TGCGCCAGCAGCTTGGAACGCGGCGGGAGTTCGGCCGGGGAGCTGTTTTTT
CASSLERGGSSAGELFF
>NA|TRBV18|TRBJ2-5|TRBD2
TGTGCCAGCTCAGGACTAGCGGGAGTCGAGACCCAGTACTTC
CASSGLAGVETQYF
>NA|TRBV6-5|TRBJ1-1|NA
TGTGCCAGCAGCCTATCGGGGGGGGCTGAGACTGAAGCTTTCTTT
CASSLSGGAETEAFF
>NA|TRBV9|TRBJ2-1|TRBD2
TGTGCCAGCAGCGCAGGACTAGCGGGGGGGCCTTTCGATGAGCAGTTCTTC
CASSAGLAGGPFDEQFF
>NA|TRBV6-5|TRBJ2-2|TRBD1
TGTGCCAGCCAACAGGGGTGGACCGGGGAGCTGTTTTTT
CASQQGWTGELFF
>NA|TRBV27|TRBJ1-1|NA
TGTGCCAGTAGAGGGTGGGCGGAGAACACTGAAGCTTTCTTT
CASRGWAENTEAFF
>NA|TRBV6-4|TRBJ2-4|NA
TGTGCCAGCAGTTTGGACAGCGTCAAAAACATTCAGTACTTC
CASSLDSVKNIQYF
>NA|TRBV5-5|TRBJ2-1|NA
TGTGCCAGCAGCCCCAGGACATGGGGCAGATCTTACAATGAGCAGTTCTTC
CASSPRTWGRSYNEQFF